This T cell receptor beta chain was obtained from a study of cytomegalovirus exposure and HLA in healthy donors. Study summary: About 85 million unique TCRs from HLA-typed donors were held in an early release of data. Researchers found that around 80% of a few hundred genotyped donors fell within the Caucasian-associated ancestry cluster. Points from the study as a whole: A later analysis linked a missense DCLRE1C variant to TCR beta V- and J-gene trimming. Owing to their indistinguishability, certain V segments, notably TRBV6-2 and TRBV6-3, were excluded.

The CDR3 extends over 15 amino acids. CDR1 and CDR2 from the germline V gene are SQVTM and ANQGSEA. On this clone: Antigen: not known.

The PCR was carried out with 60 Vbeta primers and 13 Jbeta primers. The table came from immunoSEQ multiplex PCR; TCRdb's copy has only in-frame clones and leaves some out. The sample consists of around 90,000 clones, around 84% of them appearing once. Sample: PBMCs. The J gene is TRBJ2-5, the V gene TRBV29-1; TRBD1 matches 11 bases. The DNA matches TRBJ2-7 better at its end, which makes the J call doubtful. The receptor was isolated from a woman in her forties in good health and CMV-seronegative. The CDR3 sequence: CSVSPGTGGIYEQYF. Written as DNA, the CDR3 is TGCAGCGTTAGTCCCGGGACAGGGGGTATCTACGAGCAGTACTTC.